The sample holds many counts of the clone carrying this TCR beta chain. The antigen remains undetermined. MiXCR was run by TCRdb on the 5' RACE reads, yielding one entry per CDR3 protein. The sample yields approximately 670,000 distinct CDR3 sequences, over 5% seen once. The data were taken from a study of identical twins. Study-wide points: Twins shared beta out-of-frame sequences in excess, but this excess was weaker. For out-of-frame alpha sequences shared by twins, low generation probability was in excess.

Germline CDR1 MNHNS, CDR2 SASEGT. The CDR3 totals 15 residues. The J segment lost 1 base and the V segment lost 5 bases, leaving 5 bases of the junction unmatched. The material sequenced was naive T cells sorted from blood. The rearrangement uses TRBV6-1 and TRBJ2-7; 10 bases line up with TRBD1. This clonotype was sampled from a man between 18 and 35 years old in good health. The CDR3 DNA reads TGTGCCAGCAGTAAGGGACAGGGGTTGTCCTACGAGCAGTACGTC. Its protein is CASSKGQGLSYEQYV.